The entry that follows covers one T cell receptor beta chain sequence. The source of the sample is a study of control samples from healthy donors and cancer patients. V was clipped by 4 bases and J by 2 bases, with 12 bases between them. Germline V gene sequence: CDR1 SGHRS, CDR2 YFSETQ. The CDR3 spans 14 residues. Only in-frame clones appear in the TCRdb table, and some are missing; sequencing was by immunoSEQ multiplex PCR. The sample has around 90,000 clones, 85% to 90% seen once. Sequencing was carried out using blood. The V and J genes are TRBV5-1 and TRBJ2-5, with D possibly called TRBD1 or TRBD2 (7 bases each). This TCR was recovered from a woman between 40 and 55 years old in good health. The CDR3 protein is CASSQGGRQETQYF. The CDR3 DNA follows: TGCGCCAGCAGCCAGGGGGGGCGGCAAGAGACCCAGTACTTC.